This entry lists 14 T cell receptor beta chains sequenced from one sample in a study of blood T cells in healthy people across ages. Then a second PCR, running roughly 7 to 12 cycles, was carried out with a sample-barcoded 5' primer and a J-beta primer mix. TCRdb recomputed calls from the 5' RACE reads with MiXCR, one row per CDR3 protein. Here the sample spans 1.5 million to 2 million distinct CDR3 sequences, about 39% being singletons. Input material: blood. The receptors come from a human donor in good health.

The V call is TRBV18, the J call TRBJ1-2; D not certain. Germline V CDR1 and CDR2: KGHSH, LQKENI. This CDR3 spans 14 amino acids. The V end lost 2 bases, the J end lost 2 bases, and 9 bases lay between the germline ends. As DNA, the CDR3 is TGTGCCAGCTCACCATCCCTGGGGAACTATGGCTACACCTTC. This codes for CASSPSLGNYGYTF.

The chain recombines TRBV10-3 with TRBJ1-5; D gene ambiguous. V lost 4 bases and J lost 2, with 9 bases in between. Per the germline V gene, CDR1 is ENHRY and CDR2 is SYGVKD. The CDR3 loop spans 14 amino acids. The CDR3 spells CAISGQRGNQPQHF. The CDR3 bases are TGTGCCATCAGTGGACAACGGGGCAATCAGCCCCAGCATTTT.

The chain recombines TRBV7-2 with TRBJ2-1; no clear D. The end of the DNA aligns better with TRBJ2-7, so the J call may be wrong. The CDR3 spans 17 residues. Germline CDR1 reads SGHTA; CDR2 reads FQGNSA. The CDR3 protein is CASSLAILGGSYNEQYF. CDR3 bases: TGTGCCAGCAGCTTAGCAATACTTGGCGGCTCCTACAATGAGCAGTACTTC.

This clonotype was picked up one time. The chain couples TRBV5-1 to TRBJ2-2; 9 bases are shared with TRBD2. The V gene end was trimmed by 1 base and the J gene end by 5 bases; junction bases not matched to a gene: 6. Germline CDR1 reads SGHRS; CDR2 reads YFSETQ. This CDR3 contains 16 residues. This chain's CDR3 is CASSLHSGGVTGELFF. In DNA form, the CDR3 reads TGCGCCAGCAGCTTGCATAGCGGGGGCGTTACCGGGGAGCTGTTTTTT.

The V and J genes are TRBV7-2 and TRBJ2-3, with 9 bases that match TRBD1. Trimming cost V 1 base and J 1 base; bases outside gene matches: 6. This CDR3 is built from 17 residues. CDR1 and CDR2 (germline): SGHTA, FQGNSA. The CDR3 DNA sequence: TGTGCCAGCAGCTTAGTGGACAGGGGAGTGCGCACAGATACGCAGTATTTT. Translation gives CASSLVDRGVRTDTQYF.

Ten or more counts support this clonotype. The chain uses TRBV7-2 and TRBJ2-5, with D hard to call. The CDR3 spans 13 residues. V dropped 2 bases and J dropped 4 bases, with 8 bases sitting between them. The germline V gene encodes CDR1 SGHTA and CDR2 FQGNSA. The CDR3 loop is CASSLRVRETQYF. In nucleotides, the CDR3 is TGTGCCAGCAGCTTAAGGGTGCGAGAGACCCAGTACTTC.

This chain joins TRBV5-1 and TRBJ2-7; D gene uncertain. The CDR3 runs to 13 residues. V was trimmed by 0 bases and J by 4 bases, leaving 8 bases between them. Per the germline V gene, CDR1 is SGHRS and CDR2 is YFSETQ. Here the CDR3 reads CASSLDKVYEQYF. CDR3 nucleotides: TGCGCCAGCAGCTTGGATAAGGTGTACGAGCAGTACTTC.

The CDR3 region is CSVDSVEMNTEAFF. The CDR3 DNA sequence: TGCAGCGTTGATTCGGTTGAAATGAACACTGAAGCTTTCTTT. The chain carries TRBV29-1 and TRBJ1-1; D is unresolved. The germline CDR1 and CDR2 sequences are SQVTM and ANQGSEA. The CDR3 contains 14 residues. V was clipped by 3 bases and J by 0 bases, with 11 bases between them.

This clonotype was counted only a few times. CDR3 residues: CASSLTLWGGGGYTF. In nucleotides, the CDR3 is TGTGCCAGCAGCTTAACCCTATGGGGGGGCGGCGGCTACACCTTC. The chain couples TRBV12-3 or TRBV12-4 to TRBJ1-2; possibly TRBD1 for D (6 bases). Trimming shortened V by 6 bases and J by 8 bases, and 22 bases separated the two germline ends. The CDR3 runs to 15 residues.

The chain couples TRBV19 to TRBJ1-2; unclear D gene. This CDR3 has 12 amino acids. Germline CDR1 is LNHDA and CDR2 is SQIVND (reference sequence). V lost 3 bases and J 6 bases, leaving 8 bases between the germline ends. This CDR3 reads CASSMSGDGYTF. The CDR3 DNA sequence: TGTGCCAGTAGTATGTCCGGGGATGGCTACACCTTC.

This clonotype was picked up a small number of times. The chain links TRBV15 to TRBJ1-2; no firm D call. The CDR3 loop spans 13 amino acids. V was clipped by 0 bases and J by 8 bases, with 10 bases between them. CDR1 and CDR2 from the germline V gene are LNHNV and YYDKDF (reference sequence). The CDR3 DNA reads as TGTGCCACCAGCAGAGATAGTGCGGAGGGCTACACCTTC. The encoded protein is CATSRDSAEGYTF.

The chain employs TRBV6-1 and TRBJ2-3, with D unclear. V lost 2 bases, J lost 5 bases, and 17 bases lay in between. Germline CDR1 is MNHNS and CDR2 is SASEGT. This CDR3 contains 16 residues. The CDR3 loop reads CASSELGTTQRDTQYF. The CDR3 coding sequence is TGTGCCAGCAGTGAATTGGGAACCACCCAGAGAGATACGCAGTATTTT.

The V gene is TRBV7-2, the J gene TRBJ2-5, with TRBD2 identical over 8 bases. CDR3 length: 14 amino acids. CDR1 and CDR2 from the germline V gene are SGHTA and FQGNSA. The V segment lost 5 bases and the J segment 5 bases; nucleotides outside the gene matches: 7. The CDR3 loop reads CASSTSGGEETQYF. For the CDR3, the DNA is TGTGCCAGCAGCACATCGGGGGGGGAGGAGACCCAGTACTTC.

This chain uses TRBV5-5 with TRBJ2-2; the D gene is possibly TRBD1 (6 bases). CDR1 is SGHKS, CDR2 YYEKEE, per germline (reference sequence). This CDR3 comprises 14 residues. Trimming took 0 bases from V and 7 from J, leaving 10 bases between them. The CDR3 DNA reads TGTGCCAGCAGCTTGGTACAGGGCGACGGGGAGCTGTTTTTT. It yields the protein CASSLVQGDGELFF.